These 31 T cell receptor beta chains came from one sample sequenced in a study of beta chain features in type 1 diabetes. The investigators reverse transcribed all of the isolated RNA, so they sequenced expressed TCRB transcripts. Sequencing used immunoSEQ multiplex PCR; TCRdb keeps in-frame clones, though not all of them. The sample has about 660,000 clones, about an eighth seen once. Antigen specificity for these receptors is unknown. Study-wide results and caveats: Shortening of TCRB CDR3s, moderate but significant, appeared in all four CD4+ subsets of Type 1 diabetes patients.

The sample consisted of naive CD4+ T cells from blood. All receptors come from a man aged 18-30 years with type 1 diabetes.

The rearrangement uses TRBV28 and TRBJ2-3, with D perhaps matching TRBD2 (5 bases). Looked up from germline, CDR1 is MDHEN and CDR2 is SYDVKM. CDR3 length: 15 residues. The V and J ends lost 5 bases and 4 bases respectively, with 16 bases between them. CDR3 nucleotides: TGTGCCAGCAGTCCCACACTAGGCACGGCAGATACGCAGTATTTT. It specifies CASSPTLGTADTQYF.

The chain is built from TRBV6-5 and TRBJ1-4; D possibly corresponds to TRBD1 (5 bases). The germline V and J ends were trimmed by 6 bases and 16 bases, with 12 bases remaining between them. Germline CDR1 reads MNHEY; CDR2 reads SVGAGI. The CDR3 has 10 amino acids. CDR3 in amino acids: CASSPGRWFF. The CDR3 nucleotides are TGTGCCAGCAGCCCAGGGAGGTGGTTTTTT.

V and J are TRBV5-1 and TRBJ2-5, with a possible D match to TRBD2 (5 bases). CDR3 length equals 15 residues. Looked up from germline, CDR1 is SGHRS and CDR2 is YFSETQ. The ends were cut back, 4 bases at V and 4 bases at J, with 17 bases in the middle. The CDR3, as DNA: TGCGCCAGCAGCCCACTGAGCGGCCTTGGAGAGACCCAGTACTTC. Amino acid sequence: CASSPLSGLGETQYF.

This clone was seen a handful of times. The chain joins TRBV9 to TRBJ2-7, with 7 bases identical to TRBD2. The length of the CDR3 is 17 residues. Germline loops: CDR1 SGDLS, CDR2 YYNGEE. Trimming at V came to 4 bases and at J to 5 bases, leaving 18 bases not matched to a gene. The CDR3 sequence is CASSSRGDPKLPHEQYF. The CDR3 DNA sequence: TGTGCCAGCAGCTCACGGGGGGACCCGAAACTACCCCACGAGCAGTACTTC.

This chain uses TRBV7-2 with TRBJ1-1; unclear D gene. The germline V and J ends were trimmed by 3 bases and 3 bases, with 8 bases remaining between them. This CDR3 contains 13 residues. Germline values: CDR1 SGHTA, CDR2 FQGNSA. CDR3 coding DNA: TGTGCCAGCAGCTTTGCGATGGACACTGAAGCTTTCTTT. The encoded protein is CASSFAMDTEAFF.

This clone showed up just a few times. The rearrangement uses TRBV27 and TRBJ2-2, with D perhaps matching TRBD1 or TRBD2 (5 bases each). The CDR3 has 14 residues. Between the trimmed V and J ends, which lost 8 bases and 1 base, there was a span of 11 bases. From germline, CDR1 is MNHEY and CDR2 SMNVEV (reference sequence). The CDR3 DNA sequence: TGTGCCAGCTCGGGACGGATGAACACCGGGGAGCTGTTTTTT. Its translation: CASSGRMNTGELFF.

There are a few counts of this clone. The chain uses TRBV14 and TRBJ2-1; TRBD2 might be the D (6 bases). Trimming took off 4 bases at V and 5 bases at J, with 21 bases between the two ends. CDR1 is SGHDN and CDR2 is FVKESK in the germline V gene. The CDR3 loop spans 17 amino acids. The CDR3 DNA follows: TGTGCCAGCAGCCCCGGGGCGGCTAGCGCATATGACAATGAGCAGTTCTTC. Its protein is CASSPGAASAYDNEQFF. Full variable domain (rest looked up from reference TRBV14 and TRBJ2-1): EAGVTQFPSHSVIEKGQTVTLRCDPISGHDNLYWYRRVMGKEIKFLLHFVKESKQDESGMPNNRFLAERTGGTYSTLKVQPAELEDSGVYFCASSPGAASAYDNEQFFGPGTRLTVL.

This clone was picked up a small number of times. This chain's CDR3 is CASSQDLASGRTGELFF. Written as DNA, the CDR3 is TGTGCCAGCAGCCAAGATCTGGCTAGCGGGAGAACCGGGGAGCTGTTTTTT. The rearrangement uses TRBV4-2 and TRBJ2-2; TRBD2 agrees at 10 bases. Trimming cost V 0 bases and J 5 bases; bases outside gene matches: 6. Germline-derived CDR1 and CDR2 are LGHNA and YNFKEQ. The CDR3 is 17 residues long.

This chain links TRBV5-6 with TRBJ2-1, with D possibly TRBD1 on 5 matching bases. The CDR3 spans 15 residues. Looked up from germline, CDR1 is SGHDT and CDR2 is YYEEEE. The V end was cut by 0 bases, the J end by 10 bases, with 17 bases between. CDR3 residues: CASSLVRAQLEEQFF. The CDR3 coding sequence is TGTGCCAGCAGCTTGGTCAGGGCCCAACTGGAAGAGCAGTTCTTC.

On this clone itself: A read error may account for a junction end that differs from germline. The gene calls are TRBV28 and TRBJ1-1; tentatively, D is TRBD1 (5 bases). From germline, CDR1 is MDHEN and CDR2 SYDVKM. The CDR3 length is 12 residues. The CDR3 DNA reads as TGTGCCAGCACTTTAGGGGTCACTGAAGCTTTCTTT. Its translation: CASTLGVTEAFF.

For this clone: Distinct nucleotide sequences in the sample also encode this CDR3. This chain joins TRBV7-9 and TRBJ1-1; D gene uncertain. This CDR3 spans 13 amino acids. V was cut by 3 bases and J by 1 base, with 6 bases left in between. From germline, CDR1 is SEHNR and CDR2 FQNEAQ (reference sequence). For the CDR3, the DNA is TGTGCCAGCAGCTTCGACGGGAACACTGAAGCTTTCTTT. Protein sequence: CASSFDGNTEAFF.

V is TRBV29-1 and J is TRBJ2-2, with D hard to call. The length of the CDR3 is 15 residues. Trimming cost V 3 bases and J 2 bases, with 13 bases left between them. CDR1 SQVTM and CDR2 ANQGSEA come from the germline V gene. CDR3 bases: TGCAGCGTTGAGGCGTCGGTGGGTAACACCGGGGAGCTGTTTTTT. This encodes CSVEASVGNTGELFF.

The rearrangement joins TRBV7-2 to TRBJ2-7; 12 bases align to TRBD2. V trimming: 5 bases; J trimming: 4 bases; junction bases outside the gene matches: 9. The CDR3 extends over 16 amino acids. Germline V CDR1 and CDR2: SGHTA, FQGNSA. The CDR3: CASSVQSSGRVYEQYF. CDR3 coding DNA: TGTGCCAGCAGCGTCCAATCTAGCGGGAGGGTTTACGAGCAGTACTTC. The entire variable domain, with the rest obtained from reference TRBV7-2 and TRBJ2-7, is as follows: GAGVSQSPSNKVTEKGKDVELRCDPISGHTALYWYRQSLGQGLEFLIYFQGNSAPDKSGLPSDRFSAERTGGSVSTLTIQRTQQEDSAVYLCASSVQSSGRVYEQYFGPGTRLTVT.

The chain has TRBV2 and TRBJ1-2, with 12 bases that match TRBD1. This CDR3 spans 15 amino acids. CDR1 is SNHLY, CDR2 FYNNEI, per germline. The J segment lost 6 bases and the V segment lost 7 bases, leaving 9 bases of the junction unmatched. The CDR3 sequence is CASNAKGTGGDGYTF. The CDR3 DNA reads as TGTGCCAGCAACGCAAAGGGGACAGGGGGCGATGGCTACACCTTC.

This clone was detected a few times. The chain's CDR3 is CAWSGGTNQETQYF. The CDR3 region has the DNA TGTGCCTGGAGTGGCGGGACTAACCAAGAGACCCAGTACTTC. V is TRBV30 and J is TRBJ2-5, with 7 bases identical to TRBD2. Germline CDR1 and CDR2: GTSNPN and SVGIG (reference sequence). The junction had 2 bases not matched to a gene; V was cut back by 1 base and J by 0 bases. CDR3 size: 14 residues. Combining the CDR3 with reference TRBV30 and TRBJ2-5 gives the whole variable domain SQTIHQWPATLVQPVGSPLSLECTVEGTSNPNLYWYRQAAGRGLQLLFYSVGIGQISSEVPQNLSASRPQDRQFILSSKKLLLSDSGFYLCAWSGGTNQETQYFGPGTRLLVL.

The chain carries TRBV30 and TRBJ2-1, with unresolved D. The CDR3 runs to 12 residues. CDR1 GTSNPN and CDR2 SVGIG come from the germline V gene (reference sequence). V was trimmed by 0 bases and J by 13 bases, leaving 13 bases between them. This chain's CDR3 is CAWSVLPLQQFF. The CDR3 coding sequence is TGTGCCTGGAGTGTACTTCCCCTTCAACAGTTCTTC. The variable domain in full, completed from reference TRBV30 and TRBJ2-1, reads SQTIHQWPATLVQPVGSPLSLECTVEGTSNPNLYWYRQAAGRGLQLLFYSVGIGQISSEVPQNLSASRPQDRQFILSSKKLLLSDSGFYLCAWSVLPLQQFFGPGTRLTVL.

This clone has only a few counts. The chain recombines TRBV6-6 with TRBJ1-6; tentative D call: TRBD1 (5 bases). The germline V gene has CDR1 MNHNY and CDR2 SVGAGI (reference sequence). The length of the CDR3 is 16 residues. V was clipped by 6 bases and J by 6 bases, with 18 bases between them. The CDR3 loop is CASRGPGGGSNSPLHF. The CDR3 nucleotides read TGTGCCAGCAGGGGCCCGGGGGGAGGAAGTAATTCACCCCTCCACTTT.

The table lists this clone with a few counts. The chain carries TRBV4-2 and TRBJ1-4; D unresolved. V lost 0 bases, J lost 8 bases, and 16 bases lay in between. Germline V gene sequence: CDR1 LGHNA, CDR2 YNFKEQ. The CDR3 is 16 amino acids. CDR3 amino acids: CASSQDPGPIGEKLFF. CDR3 in DNA: TGTGCCAGCAGCCAAGATCCCGGACCCATTGGGGAAAAACTGTTTTTT.

This rearrangement joins TRBV18 to TRBJ1-2; D is ambiguous. Trimming stripped 2 bases from V and 8 bases from J, with 12 bases between. Germline CDR1 reads KGHSH; CDR2 reads LQKENI. The CDR3 is 13 amino acids. CDR3 bases: TGTGCCAGCTCACCAAATGGGGAAATGGGCTACACCTTC. The encoded protein is CASSPNGEMGYTF.

In its sample, this clone was seen a few times. V is TRBV7-3 and J is TRBJ2-7; the match to TRBD2 covers 7 bases. This CDR3 contains 13 residues. V shed 4 bases, J shed 7 bases, and the junction held 7 bases outside the gene matches. Germline CDR1 SGHTA, CDR2 FQGTGA. This CDR3 is CASSSSSGGEQYF. CDR3 DNA: TGTGCCAGCAGCTCTTCTAGCGGCGGGGAGCAGTACTTC.

V gene TRBV29-1 combines with J gene TRBJ1-2; D is unclear. The CDR3 is 12 amino acids. V was shortened by 3 bases and J by 2 bases, with 7 bases between the two germline ends. Germline assignment: CDR1 SQVTM and CDR2 ANQGSEA. CDR3 protein: CSVDSENYGYTF. The CDR3 coding sequence is TGCAGCGTTGACTCCGAAAACTATGGCTACACCTTC.

This clone was detected only a few times. V usage is TRBV5-1 and J usage is TRBJ2-4, with a possible D match to TRBD1 (5 bases). V lost 0 bases and J 0 bases, leaving 10 bases between the germline ends. The CDR3 is 16 amino acids. CDR1 is SGHRS and CDR2 is YFSETQ in the germline V gene. Here the CDR3 reads CASSLEGMEAKNIQYF. The DNA for the CDR3 is TGCGCCAGCAGCTTGGAGGGGATGGAAGCCAAAAACATTCAGTACTTC.

Here the CDR3 reads CASSQGTALMNTEAFF. The CDR3 DNA reads TGCGCCAGCAGCCAAGGGACAGCTCTCATGAACACTGAAGCTTTCTTT. The J gene is TRBJ1-1, the V gene TRBV4-3, with a weak D call TRBD1 (6 bases). Per germline, CDR1 LGHNA and CDR2 YSLEER. There are 16 residues in the CDR3. Trimming removed 1 base from V and 0 bases from J, with 12 bases in between.

Only a few counts were recorded for this clone. This chain uses TRBV7-2 with TRBJ2-7, with 16 bases identical to TRBD2. The CDR3 spans 18 residues. J lost 5 bases, V lost 5 bases, and 12 bases had no gene match. From germline, CDR1 is SGHTA and CDR2 FQGNSA. CDR3 bases: TGTGCCAGCAGCCCCCTCGGGACTAGCGGGGGGGCCGGTAACGAGCAGTACTTC. It is translated as CASSPLGTSGGAGNEQYF.

This clone has a handful of counts. The chain carries TRBV2 and TRBJ1-2; possible D gene TRBD1, 6 bases. The germline V gene encodes CDR1 SNHLY and CDR2 FYNNEI. The ends were cut back, 6 bases at V and 2 bases at J, with 13 bases in the middle. The CDR3 extends over 14 amino acids. CDR3 coding DNA: TGTGCCAGCAGACTGACAGGAGGGAACTATGGCTACACCTTC. Amino acid sequence: CASRLTGGNYGYTF. The full variable domain, with the rest looked up from reference TRBV2 and TRBJ1-2, is EPEVTQTPSHQVTQMGQEVILRCVPISNHLYFYWYRQILGQKVEFLVSFYNNEISEKSEIFDDQFSVERPDGSNFTLKIRSTKLEDSAMYFCASRLTGGNYGYTFGSGTRLTVV.

The J gene is TRBJ1-2, the V gene TRBV30; D not certain. This CDR3 has 13 amino acids. Trimming took 0 bases from V and 7 from J, leaving 12 bases between them. The germline V gene encodes CDR1 GTSNPN and CDR2 SVGIG (reference sequence). CDR3 coding DNA: TGTGCCTGGAGTGTACGGTGGGGTGGTGGCTACACCTTC. Translating gives CAWSVRWGGGYTF.

This chain connects TRBV30 to TRBJ1-1; TRBD1 is a possible D gene (5 bases). Between the trimmed V and J ends, which lost 0 bases and 3 bases, there was a span of 11 bases. CDR1 is GTSNPN, CDR2 SVGIG, per germline (reference sequence). The CDR3 loop spans 14 amino acids. For the CDR3, the DNA is TGTGCCTGGAGTGTACGGTCCAGGGACACTGAAGCTTTCTTT. Protein sequence: CAWSVRSRDTEAFF.

This clone has a handful of counts. This rearrangement joins TRBV18 to TRBJ2-3; TRBD1 aligns across 8 bases. The CDR3 is made up of 16 amino acids. The V gene's germline CDR1 is KGHSH and CDR2 LQKENI. The trim removed 0 bases at V and 3 bases at J, leaving 5 bases unmatched. The CDR3 nucleotides read TGTGCCAGCTCACCACCCCAGGGGGCGCGGACAGATACGCAGTATTTT. It is translated as CASSPPQGARTDTQYF.

The table lists this clone with a few counts. V and J are TRBV6-5 and TRBJ1-6; 9 bases line up with TRBD1. This CDR3 is built from 14 residues. Per germline, CDR1 MNHEY and CDR2 SVGAGI. Trimming cost V 6 bases and J 6 bases; bases outside gene matches: 3. DNA of the CDR3: TGTGCCAGCAGACCGGGACAGGGTAATTCACCCCTCCACTTT. This encodes CASRPGQGNSPLHF.

The genes are TRBV29-1 and TRBJ2-3; TRBD2 might be the D (5 bases). Germline V gene lookup returns CDR1 SQVTM and CDR2 ANQGSEA. Trimming removed 6 bases at V and 0 bases at J, with 16 bases between. The CDR3 totals 15 residues. The CDR3 here is CSVTPNGGSTDTQYF. The CDR3 DNA is TGCAGCGTAACCCCGAATGGCGGGAGCACAGATACGCAGTATTTT.

The rearrangement uses TRBV6-5 and TRBJ2-7; 9 bases fit TRBD2. The J segment lost 4 bases and the V segment lost 4 bases, leaving 8 bases of the junction unmatched. Germline values: CDR1 MNHEY, CDR2 SVGAGI. The CDR3 totals 15 residues. The CDR3 loop is CASSSRDSGRYEQYF. CDR3 in DNA: TGTGCCAGCAGTTCCCGGGATAGCGGGAGATACGAGCAGTACTTC.